These 20 T cell receptor beta chains share one sample of origin, sequenced in a study of blood T cell repertoires in COVID-19. Generated by immunoSEQ multiplex PCR, the TCRdb table keeps only in-frame clones and is missing some. This table has roughly 130,000 clones, 88% appearing once. Input material: peripheral blood. The receptors here all came from a man in his 60s with active or convalescent COVID-19.

This clone came up once. The V and J genes are TRBV18 and TRBJ2-1; 13 bases match TRBD2. The CDR3 is 19 amino acids. Germline CDR1 is KGHSH and CDR2 is LQKENI. The ends lost 2 bases at V and 9 bases at J; junction bases unmatched: 16. As DNA, the CDR3 is TGTGCCAGCTCACCAAGCGCGGGGGTAACTAGCGGGAGGGCCGCTGAGCAGTTCTTC. It codes for CASSPSAGVTSGRAAEQFF.

CDR3 amino acids: CASSHPMGLAGGGDTQYF. Written as DNA, the CDR3 is TGTGCCAGCAGCCACCCCATGGGACTAGCGGGAGGAGGAGATACGCAGTATTTT. The chain links TRBV3-1 (or the pseudogene TRBV3-2) to TRBJ2-3; TRBD2 agrees at 15 bases. Per germline, CDR1 LGHDT and CDR2 YNNKEL (reference sequence). J was trimmed by 5 bases and V by 3 bases; bases with no gene match: 9. This CDR3 has 18 residues.

The CDR3 here is CASRGGQGNTEAFF. CDR3 coding DNA: TGTGCCAGCCGCGGTGGACAGGGGAACACTGAAGCTTTCTTT. This chain connects TRBV7-9 to TRBJ1-1; the match to TRBD1 covers 8 bases. CDR3 length: 14 residues. J gave up 1 base and V 8 bases, and 6 bases lay outside the gene matches. From germline, CDR1 is SEHNR and CDR2 FQNEAQ (reference sequence).

The chain combines TRBV19 with TRBJ2-3; 11 bases match TRBD2. V shed 4 bases and J 3 bases; nucleotides not matched to a gene: 3. The germline CDR1 and CDR2 sequences are LNHDA and SQIVND (reference sequence). The CDR3 extends over 15 amino acids. CDR3 sequence (DNA): TGTGCCAGTAGTAACCGACTAGCGGGGACAGATACGCAGTATTTT. Translation: CASSNRLAGTDTQYF.

The chain couples TRBV6-2 or TRBV6-3 to TRBJ2-1; 12 positions match TRBD2. This CDR3 has 15 residues. The junction had 8 bases not matched to a gene; V was cut back by 4 bases and J by 10 bases. Germline V gene lookup returns CDR1 MNHEY and CDR2 SVGEGT. The CDR3 sequence: CASSFGLAGSGEQFF. The CDR3 DNA sequence: TGTGCCAGCAGTTTCGGACTAGCGGGATCAGGGGAGCAGTTCTTC.

The gene calls are TRBV7-6 and TRBJ2-2; 9 positions agree with TRBD1. CDR1 and CDR2 from the germline V gene are SGHVS and FNYEAQ. The CDR3 runs to 16 residues. V lost 1 base and J lost 4; bases outside the gene matches: 4. The CDR3 is CASSLVGTGITGELFF. The CDR3 nucleotides are TGTGCCAGCAGCTTAGTTGGGACAGGGATCACCGGGGAGCTGTTTTTT. Using reference TRBV7-6 and TRBJ2-2 for the parts outside the CDR3, the full variable domain is GAGVSQSPRYKVTKRGQDVALRCDPISGHVSLYWYRQALGQGPEFLTYFNYEAQQDKSGLPNDRFSAERPEGSISTLTIQRTEQRDSAMYRCASSLVGTGITGELFFGEGSRLTVL.

The genes are TRBV15 and TRBJ1-5, with D unresolved. Germline V gene lookup returns CDR1 LNHNV and CDR2 YYDKDF (reference sequence). CDR3 length: 13 amino acids. V shed 0 bases and J shed 4 bases, with 4 bases lying between them. The CDR3 sequence is CATSRDLNQPQHF. The CDR3 DNA is TGTGCCACCAGCAGAGATCTTAATCAGCCCCAGCATTTT.

This clone is a singleton in its sample. V and J are TRBV6-2 or TRBV6-3 and TRBJ2-7; TRBD2 is a possible D gene (6 bases). The V gene lost 8 bases and the J gene lost 0 bases, with 17 bases spanning the gap. This CDR3 contains 15 residues. Germline V CDR1 and CDR2: MNHEY, SVGEGT. The CDR3 DNA reads TGTGCCAGCGGCCCCGGGACCGGGAGCTCCTACGAGCAGTACTTC. It specifies CASGPGTGSSYEQYF.

V and J are TRBV10-3 and TRBJ1-1; TRBD1 aligns across 7 bases. CDR3 size: 15 residues. J was trimmed by 0 bases and V by 4 bases; bases with no gene match: 5. CDR1 is ENHRY, CDR2 SYGVKD, per germline. CDR3 in amino acids: CAISATDRVNTEAFF. For the CDR3, the DNA is TGTGCCATCAGTGCCACAGACAGGGTGAACACTGAAGCTTTCTTT.

The gene calls are TRBV24-1 and TRBJ2-1; 14 nucleotides align to TRBD2. The CDR3 runs to 20 residues. The germline gives CDR1 KGHDR, CDR2 SFDVKD. The junction had 15 bases not matched to a gene; V was cut back by 4 bases and J by 5 bases. The CDR3 DNA reads TGTGCCACCAGTGACGGGACTAGCGGGAGAGGGAGGCGTTTGGACAATGAGCAGTTCTTC. It specifies CATSDGTSGRGRRLDNEQFF.

The genes are TRBV19 and TRBJ2-2; 9 positions agree with TRBD2. The junction had 10 bases not matched to a gene; V was cut back by 1 base and J by 4 bases. This CDR3 contains 18 residues. Germline lookup yields CDR1 LNHDA and CDR2 SQIVND (reference sequence). CDR3 DNA sequence: TGTGCCAGTAGTATAGCTTGGGGAGCGGGAGGCACCACCGGGGAGCTGTTTTTT. It codes for CASSIAWGAGGTTGELFF.

V gene TRBV5-4 combines with J gene TRBJ1-6, with D perhaps TRBD1 (6 bases). With 4 bases removed from V and 9 bases from J, the gap between germline ends came to 20 bases. The CDR3 has 16 amino acids. Germline loops: CDR1 SGHNT, CDR2 YYREEE (reference sequence). This CDR3 is CASSPLPGGGRSPLHF. The CDR3 coding sequence is TGTGCCAGCAGCCCCCTACCGGGCGGGGGCCGTTCACCCCTCCACTTT.

The chain joins TRBV27 to TRBJ2-5, with D possibly matching TRBD2 (7 bases). Germline CDR1 is MNHEY and CDR2 is SMNVEV (reference sequence). The CDR3 contains 14 residues. Trimming shortened V by 8 bases and J by 6 bases, and 19 bases separated the two germline ends. The CDR3 DNA reads TGTGCCAGCCGCGGGAGTCAGGGGAGGAAGACCCAGTACTTC. As protein: CASRGSQGRKTQYF.

This chain links TRBV4-2 with TRBJ2-3; the match to TRBD2 covers 13 bases. This CDR3 has 18 residues. Germline CDR1 is LGHNA and CDR2 is YNFKEQ. Trimming removed 3 bases from V and 4 bases from J; junction bases left unmatched: 10. CDR3 DNA sequence: TGTGCCAGCAGCCATCCCCGCGGGGGGACTAGCGGGGCAGATACGCAGTATTTT. Translating gives CASSHPRGGTSGADTQYF.

The V gene is TRBV28, the J gene TRBJ2-7; tentative D call: TRBD2 (6 bases). The CDR3 covers 15 residues. Germline V gives CDR1 MDHEN, CDR2 SYDVKM. The V end was cut by 8 bases, the J end by 3 bases, with 20 bases between. The CDR3 nucleotides read TGTGCCAGCCGGGACTCCCCTGCATTCGGCTACGAGCAGTACTTC. Amino acids: CASRDSPAFGYEQYF. The full variable domain, rest sourced from reference TRBV28 and TRBJ2-7, is DVKVTQSSRYLVKRTGEKVFLECVQDMDHENMFWYRQDPGLGLRLIYFSYDVKMKEKGDIPEGYSVSREKKERFSLILESASTNQTSMYLCASRDSPAFGYEQYFGPGTRLTVT.

The V and J genes are TRBV2 and TRBJ1-1; 9 nucleotides agree with TRBD1. J was trimmed by 3 bases and V by 7 bases; bases with no gene match: 3. Per germline, CDR1 SNHLY and CDR2 FYNNEI. This CDR3 is built from 13 residues. CDR3 protein: CASTGQGYTEAFF. CDR3 coding DNA: TGTGCCAGCACGGGACAGGGCTACACTGAAGCTTTCTTT.

This clone was found a few times. The gene calls are TRBV10-1 and TRBJ2-1, with 8 bases aligning to TRBD2. With V trimmed by 0 bases and J by 8 bases, 3 bases remained unmatched. This CDR3 has 14 residues. Germline V gene sequence: CDR1 WNHNN, CDR2 SYGVQD (reference sequence). As DNA, the CDR3 is TGCGCCAGCAGTGAGTCGCAGCGGGAGTATGAGCAGTTCTTC. It codes for CASSESQREYEQFF.

The chain has TRBV29-1 and TRBJ1-1; D perhaps matches TRBD1 (5 bases). Germline CDR1 and CDR2: SQVTM and ANQGSEA. This CDR3 has 13 residues. V was shortened by 7 bases and J by 1 base, with 13 bases between the two germline ends. The CDR3 nucleotides read TGCAGCGGGGGCCCAGCGTCGAACACTGAAGCTTTCTTT. Protein product: CSGGPASNTEAFF.

With regard to this clone: Other DNA sequences in the same sample also yield this CDR3. This chain joins TRBV18 and TRBJ2-3; D is undetermined. The germline gives CDR1 KGHSH, CDR2 LQKENI. CDR3 length equals 14 residues. The V end lost 3 bases, the J end lost 2 bases, and 9 bases lay between the germline ends. In DNA, the CDR3 is TGTGCCAGCTCACCGGGCGCGACCACAGATACGCAGTATTTT. Translated, it gives CASSPGATTDTQYF. The variable domain in full, with the rest retrieved from reference TRBV18 and TRBJ2-3, is NAGVMQNPRHLVRRRGQEARLRCSPMKGHSHVYWYRQLPEEGLKFMVYLQKENIIDESGMPKERFSAEFPKEGPSILRIQQVVRGDSAAYFCASSPGATTDTQYFGPGTRLTVL.

The chain employs TRBV28 and TRBJ1-1, with D uncertain. Trimming removed 1 base from V and 8 bases from J, with 8 bases in between. The CDR3 is 12 amino acids. From germline, CDR1 is MDHEN and CDR2 SYDVKM. DNA of the CDR3: TGTGCCAGCAGTTTATCTGGGGAGGAAGCTTTCTTT. It codes for CASSLSGEEAFF.